One and the same sample provided the 32 T cell receptor beta chains below, sequenced in a study of human T cells and chemical hapten exposure. In TCRdb, the RACE reads were re-called with MiXCR into one record per CDR3 protein. The sample lists around 160,000 distinct CDR3 sequences; approximately 14% were seen once. This sample's time point: patch test 1, 2 weeks after DPC sensitization. Treatment defined: therapeutic diphenylcyclopropenone sensitization with weekly scalp DPC. The sample here was whole blood, taken in connection with sensitization to the hapten diphenylcyclopropenone (DPC). These receptors all stem from a woman in her thirties with alopecia areata. Some clones in this sample may be carry-over from other donors' samples.

The table lists this clonotype with many counts. The V and J genes are TRBV18 and TRBJ1-5; perhaps TRBD1 as D (6 bases). Trimming left V 3 bases short and J 7 bases short, with 10 bases between. CDR1 KGHSH and CDR2 LQKENI come from the germline V gene. This CDR3 has 13 residues. The CDR3 DNA reads TGTGCCAGCTCACCGGGGGCGGAGCAGCCCCAGCATTTT. The encoded protein is CASSPGAEQPQHF.

V gene TRBV28 combines with J gene TRBJ2-7; D gene unclear. Per germline, CDR1 MDHEN and CDR2 SYDVKM. V lost 3 bases and J 4 bases, leaving 7 bases between the germline ends. The CDR3 runs 12 residues. The CDR3 is CASSFSQYEQYF. The CDR3 DNA reads as TGTGCCAGCAGTTTTAGTCAATACGAGCAGTACTTC.

The rearrangement uses TRBV5-4 and TRBJ2-7; no clear D gene. Trimming shortened V by 2 bases and J by 10 bases, and 19 bases separated the two germline ends. CDR1 and CDR2 from the germline V gene are SGHNT and YYREEE (reference sequence). The CDR3 contains 14 residues. CDR3 protein: CASSFTGLMGGQYF. CDR3 DNA: TGTGCCAGCAGCTTCACCGGCCTCATGGGCGGACAGTACTTC.

This sequence joins TRBV4-2 and TRBJ2-3; 12 bases agree with TRBD2. V was pared by 3 bases and J by 5 bases, with 6 bases of the junction left unmatched. This CDR3 is 16 amino acids long. Germline CDR1 is LGHNA and CDR2 is YNFKEQ. CDR3: CASSQMTSGGQDTQYF. CDR3 sequence (DNA): TGTGCCAGCAGCCAGATGACTAGCGGGGGACAAGATACGCAGTATTTT.

The chain links TRBV9 to TRBJ2-3; 11 nucleotides line up with TRBD2. J lost 0 bases, V lost 2 bases, and 11 bases had no gene match. This CDR3 has 19 residues. Germline V gene data show CDR1 as SGDLS and CDR2 as YYNGEE. The CDR3 DNA follows: TGTGCCAGCAGCGTGGGGACTAGCGGCTACACAACTAGCACAGATACGCAGTATTTT. Its protein is CASSVGTSGYTTSTDTQYF.

The chain carries TRBV27 and TRBJ2-7, with a tentative D call TRBD2 (5 bases). V was trimmed by 6 bases and J by 3 bases, leaving 15 bases between them. This CDR3 is 14 amino acids long. Germline V gene sequence: CDR1 MNHEY, CDR2 SMNVEV (reference sequence). The CDR3 nucleotides are TGTGCCAGCAGAAAGGAGTCGGGATACTACGAGCAGTACTTC. As protein: CASRKESGYYEQYF.

This rearrangement joins TRBV18 to TRBJ2-1; 12 bases line up with TRBD2. CDR3 length: 13 residues. Looked up from germline, CDR1 is KGHSH and CDR2 is LQKENI. V shed 3 bases and J 14 bases; nucleotides not matched to a gene: 5. CDR3 protein: CASSPIRLAGEFF. In DNA form, the CDR3 reads TGTGCCAGCTCACCCATTAGACTAGCGGGAGAGTTCTTC.

The J gene is TRBJ1-4, the V gene TRBV28; TRBD1 matches 7 bases. The CDR3 extends over 15 amino acids. From germline, CDR1 is MDHEN and CDR2 SYDVKM. V gave up 3 bases and J gave up 7 bases; unmatched junction bases: 8. In nucleotides, the CDR3 is TGTGCCAGCAGTTTTTTGCAGGGGGGAGTTGAAAAACTGTTTTTT. Protein sequence: CASSFLQGGVEKLFF.

This chain links TRBV3-1 with TRBJ2-5; D is uncertain. Germline V gives CDR1 LGHDT, CDR2 YNNKEL (reference sequence). CDR3 length: 17 residues. The ends were cut back, 1 base at V and 0 bases at J, with 15 bases in the middle. This CDR3 reads CASSQVARLSHQETQYF. For the CDR3, the DNA is TGTGCCAGCAGCCAAGTCGCGCGTCTAAGTCACCAAGAGACCCAGTACTTC.

This clonotype was detected ten times or more. This chain uses TRBV20-1 with TRBJ2-5; 7 bases fit TRBD2. V gave up 1 base and J gave up 3 bases; unmatched junction bases: 14. Germline V gene lookup returns CDR1 DFQATT and CDR2 SNEGSKA (reference sequence). This CDR3 is 17 amino acids long. The CDR3 region has the DNA TGCAGTGCTAGAGTACGCAGAGCGGGGTTCGGTAAAGAGACCCAGTACTTC. As protein: CSARVRRAGFGKETQYF.

V usage is TRBV7-2 and J usage is TRBJ1-3; D remains ambiguous. Germline CDR1 is SGHTA and CDR2 is FQGNSA. The CDR3 runs 14 residues. V was shortened by 1 base and J by 4 bases, with 8 bases between the two germline ends. The DNA for the CDR3 is TGTGCCAGCAGCTTAGGTACACTAGGAAACACCATATATTTT. Amino acids: CASSLGTLGNTIYF.

The chain joins TRBV28 to TRBJ2-3; 8 positions agree with TRBD1. The length of the CDR3 is 15 residues. J lost 4 bases, V lost 8 bases, and 11 bases had no gene match. Germline V gene sequence: CDR1 MDHEN, CDR2 SYDVKM. The CDR3 coding sequence is TGTGCCAGCCTTTTAGGGACAGGCCGCGCAGATACGCAGTATTTT. Translated, it gives CASLLGTGRADTQYF. Supplemented by reference TRBV28 and TRBJ2-3, the full variable domain reads DVKVTQSSRYLVKRTGEKVFLECVQDMDHENMFWYRQDPGLGLRLIYFSYDVKMKEKGDIPEGYSVSREKKERFSLILESASTNQTSMYLCASLLGTGRADTQYFGPGTRLTVL.

A few counts support this clonotype. The chain combines TRBV12-3 or TRBV12-4 with TRBJ2-2; tentative D call: TRBD2 (6 bases). The CDR3 extends over 14 amino acids. V was trimmed by 10 bases and J by 4 bases, leaving 16 bases between them. The DNA for the CDR3 is TGTGCCACCCAAGGGCAGGGAGGCACCGGGGAGCTGTTTTTT. Translation gives CATQGQGGTGELFF.

The J gene is TRBJ2-3, the V gene TRBV4-3; tentatively, D is TRBD2 (5 bases). Trimming removed 0 bases from V and 7 bases from J, with 11 bases in between. The CDR3 runs to 14 residues. Germline V gives CDR1 LGHNA, CDR2 YSLEER. CDR3 sequence (DNA): TGCGCCAGCAGCCAAGATTCCCTAGCATATACGCAGTATTTT. This gives the protein CASSQDSLAYTQYF.

CDR3 in DNA: TGCAGCGTTGTTGGGACACCAAACACCGGGGAGCTGTTTTTT. It encodes CSVVGTPNTGELFF. V gene TRBV29-1 combines with J gene TRBJ2-2, with D possibly being TRBD1 (6 bases). CDR1 and CDR2 from the germline V gene are SQVTM and ANQGSEA. CDR3 length: 14 residues. The V end lost 4 bases, the J end lost 2 bases, and 11 bases lay between the germline ends.

This clonotype has only a few counts. J is TRBJ2-3 and V is TRBV4-1; 9 nucleotides match TRBD1. Losses at the gene ends were 3 bases for V and 5 bases for J; bases not matched to a gene: 6. In germline, CDR1 is MGHRA, CDR2 YSYEKL. The CDR3 is 15 residues long. CDR3 nucleotides: TGCGCCAGCAGCCAGGCGGACAGGGGAAGAGATACGCAGTATTTT. Protein sequence: CASSQADRGRDTQYF.

The rearrangement links TRBV27 to TRBJ2-7; a weak D match, TRBD2 (6 bases). CDR1 MNHEY and CDR2 SMNVEV come from the germline V gene (reference sequence). The CDR3 has 15 residues. Trimming took 6 bases from V and 2 from J, leaving 17 bases between them. The CDR3 sequence: CASSPGSSPTYEQYF. The CDR3 coding sequence is TGTGCCAGCAGCCCCGGGAGCTCACCGACCTACGAGCAGTACTTC.

This clonotype was seen a few times. The V and J genes are TRBV7-9 and TRBJ2-1; D not resolved. The CDR3 runs 11 residues. Germline V CDR1 and CDR2: SEHNR, FQNEAQ (reference sequence). Trimming shortened V by 11 bases and J by 7 bases, and 12 bases separated the two germline ends. The CDR3 sequence: CAAAGFNEQFF. As DNA, the CDR3 is TGTGCCGCGGCCGGGTTTAATGAGCAGTTCTTC.

The V call is TRBV6-6, the J call TRBJ2-3; 9 bases agree with TRBD1. The germline V gene has CDR1 MNHNY and CDR2 SVGAGI (reference sequence). The CDR3 is 13 amino acids. V shed 10 bases, J shed 2 bases, and the junction held 4 bases outside the gene matches. CDR3 region: CATRQGVTDTQYF. The CDR3 bases are TGTGCCACGCGACAGGGGGTCACAGATACGCAGTATTTT.

In its sample, this clonotype was seen many times. This rearrangement joins TRBV10-3 to TRBJ2-1, with 7 bases fitting TRBD1. The CDR3 length is 16 residues. Per germline, CDR1 ENHRY and CDR2 SYGVKD. The ends lost 4 bases at V and 6 bases at J; junction bases unmatched: 12. This chain's CDR3 is CAISAWGRGSRNEQFF. The CDR3, as DNA: TGTGCCATCAGTGCTTGGGGCAGGGGGTCTCGCAATGAGCAGTTCTTC.

This clonotype was detected a few times. The rearrangement uses TRBV5-1 and TRBJ1-2; D is unresolved. The ends were cut back, 4 bases at V and 4 bases at J, with 11 bases in the middle. The CDR3 length is 13 residues. The V gene's germline CDR1 is SGHRS and CDR2 YFSETQ. In nucleotides, the CDR3 is TGCGCCAGCAGCGCAGACCGCAGCTATGGCTACACCTTC. Amino acids: CASSADRSYGYTF.

This clonotype was seen only a few times. CDR3 residues: CATSDPARGDNEQFF. CDR3 DNA sequence: TGTGCCACCAGTGACCCAGCGAGAGGGGACAATGAGCAGTTCTTC. V is TRBV24-1 and J is TRBJ2-1, with D possibly called TRBD1 or TRBD2 (5 bases each). CDR1 is KGHDR, CDR2 SFDVKD, per germline. Trimming cost V 4 bases and J 5 bases, with 14 bases left between them. This CDR3 spans 15 amino acids.

This clonotype was counted between two and nine times. One junction end disagrees with the germline gene, perhaps due to a read error. The chain couples TRBV2 to TRBJ2-1, with 9 nucleotides matching TRBD2. The CDR3 sequence is 15 residues long. Germline V gives CDR1 SNHLY, CDR2 FYNNEI. CDR3 sequence (DNA): TGTGCCAGCAGGGAAGCGGGGGGAGCCTACAATGAGCAGTTCTTC. It yields the protein CASREAGGAYNEQFF.

The CDR3 nucleotides are TGTGCCAGCAGCAAACTTCCGAGGACACTCAATGAGCAGTTCTTC. Residues: CASSKLPRTLNEQFF. The chain links TRBV21-1 to TRBJ2-1; TRBD1 reflects the table's D call only, with no check against the DNA. TRBV21-1 is termed a pseudogene. The CDR3 is made up of 15 amino acids.

In its sample, this clonotype was seen once. The chain employs TRBV28 and TRBJ2-5; TRBD2 might be the D (7 bases). The germline V gene encodes CDR1 MDHEN and CDR2 SYDVKM. Between the trimmed V and J ends, which lost 7 bases and 5 bases, there was a span of 17 bases. The CDR3 runs 14 residues. CDR3 region: CASTSPGGEETQYF. In nucleotides, the CDR3 is TGTGCCAGCACCTCCCCGGGGGGCGAGGAGACCCAGTACTTC.

The CDR3 nucleotides are TGCGCCAGCAGCTTGCTCCCCCCCGGCGGGGGCAATGAGCAGTTCTTC. Its protein product is CASSLLPPGGGNEQFF. The V call is TRBV5-1, the J call TRBJ2-1; 7 bases are shared with TRBD2. The CDR3 loop spans 16 amino acids. The germline CDR1 and CDR2 sequences are SGHRS and YFSETQ. The junction had 10 bases not matched to a gene; V was cut back by 1 base and J by 6 bases.

This clonotype was observed a few times. CDR3 protein: CASSLQGGQGTEAFF. DNA of the CDR3: TGTGCCAGCAGCCTACAGGGAGGGCAGGGCACTGAAGCTTTCTTT. The chain is built from TRBV12-3 or TRBV12-4 and TRBJ1-1, with D tentatively TRBD1 (6 bases). The CDR3 is 15 residues long. With 6 bases removed from V and 4 bases from J, the gap between germline ends came to 18 bases.

This clonotype has ten or more counts. Since the CDR3 does not end with the conserved phenylalanine or tryptophan, this likely comes from a read error. The DNA is left out, because the CDR3 cannot be placed on it with certainty; the CDR3 is given as TCRdb lists it. This chain links TRBV6-6 with TRBJ1-2; the table calls TRBD1, which could not be checked here. CDR1 and CDR2 (germline): MNHNY, SVGAGI (reference sequence). The CDR3 has 14 residues if both end residues are counted. The CDR3 protein is CASSYSIGTGEGEV.

In this sample, this clonotype turned up a few times. The CDR3 region is CSGRTGGETQYF. Here the CDR3 DNA reads TGCAGTGGACGGACAGGGGGCGAGACCCAGTACTTC. The chain recombines TRBV20-1 with TRBJ2-5; 11 bases match TRBD1. The germline V gene has CDR1 DFQATT and CDR2 SNEGSKA (reference sequence). The CDR3 covers 12 residues. J was trimmed by 5 bases and V by 7 bases; bases with no gene match: 3.

This clonotype was counted ten times or more. The chain uses TRBV29-1 and TRBJ1-2, with TRBD1 matching 9 bases. Germline lookup yields CDR1 SQVTM and CDR2 ANQGSEA. The J segment lost 7 bases and the V segment lost 7 bases, leaving 7 bases of the junction unmatched. The CDR3 sequence is 12 residues long. As DNA, the CDR3 is TGCAGCGCGATACAGGGGGCAGGTGGCTACACCTTC. Protein sequence: CSAIQGAGGYTF.

This clonotype has just a few counts. V is TRBV10-3 and J is TRBJ2-3; D perhaps matches TRBD2 (5 bases). The CDR3 consists of 12 residues. The germline gives CDR1 ENHRY, CDR2 SYGVKD. Trimming took off 8 bases at V and 6 bases at J, with 12 bases between the two ends. The CDR3 loop reads CAIRAPGDTQYF. The CDR3 DNA is TGTGCCATCCGCGCCCCGGGGGATACGCAGTATTTT.

The chain carries TRBV27 and TRBJ1-5; D ambiguous. Trimming shortened V by 7 bases and J by 15 bases, and 16 bases separated the two germline ends. CDR3 length: 11 amino acids. Germline assignment: CDR1 MNHEY and CDR2 SMNVEV (reference sequence). CDR3 bases: TGTGCCAGCACCCAGAGGACTTCTGCGCATTTT. As protein: CASTQRTSAHF.